These 19 T cell receptor beta chains share one sample of origin, sequenced in a study of T cells in Graves' hyperthyroidism and ophthalmopathy. The source material, RNA transcripts, was used to amplify TCR beta CDR3 regions. The HTBI primer set drove a first-round RT-PCR of the TCR CDR3. TCRdb re-derived calls from the multiplex PCR reads in MiXCR, one entry per CDR3 protein. The sample holds some 500,000 distinct CDR3 sequences, around a quarter seen once. Sequencing was carried out using blood. These receptors were obtained from a woman under 40 with Graves' ophthalmopathy.

This clonotype was found many times. The rearrangement joins TRBV15 to TRBJ2-6; a weak D match, TRBD1 (6 bases). This CDR3 spans 18 amino acids. Germline-derived CDR1 and CDR2 are LNHNV and YYDKDF (reference sequence). Trimming pared 4 bases from V and 4 bases from J, leaving 20 bases between. The CDR3: CATSMALWGRYGANVLTF. The CDR3 DNA reads TGTGCCACCAGCATGGCCCTCTGGGGGCGTTACGGGGCCAACGTCCTGACTTTC.

In this sample, this clonotype turned up a few times. The J gene is TRBJ1-4, the V gene TRBV11-2, with D hard to call. CDR3 size: 15 residues. Germline CDR1 reads SGHAT; CDR2 reads FQNNGV. Trimming cost V 2 bases and J 3 bases, with 10 bases left between them. Here the CDR3 DNA reads TGTGCCAGCAGCTTATGGGCCGGGGCTAATGAAAAACTGTTTTTT. Translated, it gives CASSLWAGANEKLFF.

This rearrangement joins TRBV7-2 to TRBJ1-5; 8 nucleotides agree with TRBD1. V shed 4 bases and J 4 bases; nucleotides not matched to a gene: 6. Germline CDR1 reads SGHTA; CDR2 reads FQGNSA. The CDR3 covers 15 residues. This chain's CDR3 is CASSWRQGLNQPQHF. DNA of the CDR3: TGTGCCAGCAGCTGGAGACAGGGGCTAAATCAGCCCCAGCATTTT.

This clonotype was observed many times. Given a much more abundant clone one base away, this may be a read error. The CDR3 does not end in the conserved phenylalanine or tryptophan, so this is likely a read error. V is TRBV28 and J is TRBJ1-2, with TRBD1 matching 8 bases. In germline, CDR1 is MDHEN, CDR2 SYDVKM. CDR3 length equals 14 residues. Trimming cost V 7 bases and J 8 bases; bases outside gene matches: 12. In DNA, the CDR3 is TGTGCCAGCATCTCCACGGACAGGGCGTTCGGCTACACCTCC. Translation: CASISTDRAFGYTS.

The V call is TRBV12-3 or TRBV12-4, the J call TRBJ1-2; TRBD1 is a possible D gene (5 bases). The CDR3 extends over 11 amino acids. V was pared by 7 bases and J by 11 bases, with 14 bases between. The CDR3 DNA follows: TGTGCCAGCACTTACTCTCAGGGTTACACCTTC. Protein product: CASTYSQGYTF.

This chain connects TRBV27 to TRBJ1-5; no clear D. This CDR3 region has 15 residues. V was clipped by 3 bases and J by 0 bases, with 9 bases between them. In germline, CDR1 is MNHEY, CDR2 SMNVEV (reference sequence). The DNA for the CDR3 is TGTGCCAGCAGTTTGGCCAGGAATAGCAATCAGCCCCAGCATTTT. This translates into CASSLARNSNQPQHF.

Remarks on this clonotype: A clone one base away is much larger, so this may be a read error. The rearrangement links TRBV19 to TRBJ1-2, with D unresolved. The CDR3 has 15 amino acids. Germline V lookup: CDR1 LNHDA, CDR2 SQIVND (reference sequence). In DNA, the CDR3 is TGTGCCAGTAGTATTAGGATCCGCCGCTCCTATGGCTACAGCTTC. Its protein is CASSIRIRRSYGYSF.

This rearrangement joins TRBV5-1 to TRBJ2-7; possibly TRBD1 for D (6 bases). Trimming shortened V by 4 bases and J by 2 bases, and 13 bases separated the two germline ends. Looked up from germline, CDR1 is SGHRS and CDR2 is YFSETQ. The CDR3 sequence is 14 residues long. In DNA form, the CDR3 reads TGCGCCAGCAGCCGGGTGACAGGTCCCTACGAGCAGTACTTC. This codes for CASSRVTGPYEQYF.

This clonotype was detected many times. V usage is TRBV20-1 and J usage is TRBJ1-2; the D gene is possibly TRBD1 (5 bases). Trimming stripped 4 bases from V and 0 bases from J, with 9 bases between. Germline values: CDR1 DFQATT, CDR2 SNEGSKA (reference sequence). The CDR3 is 13 residues long. For the CDR3, the DNA is TGCAGTGCTAACAGGCCGACTAACTATGGCTACACCTTC. Translation gives CSANRPTNYGYTF.

The chain joins TRBV30 to TRBJ2-5, with a tentative D call TRBD1 (6 bases). The length of the CDR3 is 14 residues. Trimming left V 0 bases short and J 5 bases short, with 13 bases between. Germline loops: CDR1 GTSNPN, CDR2 SVGIG (reference sequence). DNA for the CDR3: TGTGCCTGGAGTGTAACAGGGTTCGCGGAGACCCAGTACTTC. Its translation: CAWSVTGFAETQYF.

This clonotype was counted many times. The chain combines TRBV19 with TRBJ1-2; 8 bases match TRBD1. The CDR3 sequence is 14 residues long. CDR1 LNHDA and CDR2 SQIVND come from the germline V gene (reference sequence). V shed 3 bases and J 4 bases; nucleotides not matched to a gene: 4. The CDR3 loop reads CASSMPGGVYGYTF. The CDR3 DNA reads as TGTGCCAGTAGTATGCCAGGGGGCGTCTATGGCTACACCTTC.

This clonotype was seen at least ten times. The CDR3 coding sequence is TGTGCCAGCAGCTTGATGACTAGCGCAGTATACGAGCAGTACTTC. Translated: CASSLMTSAVYEQYF. The chain is built from TRBV5-4 and TRBJ2-7; TRBD2 matches 8 bases. The junction had 7 bases not matched to a gene; V was cut back by 1 base and J by 4 bases. CDR3 length: 15 residues. CDR1 SGHNT and CDR2 YYREEE come from the germline V gene (reference sequence). Using reference TRBV5-4 and TRBJ2-7 for the parts outside the CDR3, the full variable domain is ETGVTQSPTHLIKTRGQQVTLRCSSQSGHNTVSWYQQALGQGPQFIFQYYREEENGRGNFPPRFSGLQFPNYSSELNVNALELDDSALYLCASSLMTSAVYEQYFGPGTRLTVT.

The sample holds many counts of this clonotype. The CDR3 region is CASSRTGSFYEQYF. As DNA, the CDR3 is TGTGCCAGCAGCAGGACAGGGTCCTTCTACGAGCAGTACTTC. This chain links TRBV28 with TRBJ2-7; 8 nucleotides match TRBD1. The germline V gene encodes CDR1 MDHEN and CDR2 SYDVKM. The CDR3 has 14 amino acids. V lost 6 bases to trimming and J lost 3 bases; unmatched junction nucleotides: 7.

As concerns this clonotype: A much more abundant neighbour one base away suggests this may be a read error. V usage is TRBV13 and J usage is TRBJ2-7; the D is unclear. CDR1 and CDR2 from the germline V gene are PRHDT and FYEKMQ (reference sequence). CDR3 size: 13 residues. CDR3 sequence reads: CACSLVQAQEQYF. The CDR3 coding sequence is TGTGCCTGCAGCTTAGTTCAAGCCCAGGAGCAGTACTTC.

This clonotype has more than one count but fewer than ten. The rearrangement uses TRBV4-1 and TRBJ1-2; D is perhaps TRBD1 (6 bases). The CDR3 consists of 16 residues. Between the trimmed V and J ends, which lost 0 bases and 5 bases, there was a span of 16 bases. Germline CDR1 and CDR2: MGHRA and YSYEKL. CDR3 DNA sequence: TGCGCCAGCAGCCAAGATGTGGGGGGCTTACTATATGGCTACACCTTC. It yields the protein CASSQDVGGLLYGYTF.

This clonotype was counted only a few times. The chain recombines TRBV27 with TRBJ2-6; tentatively, D is TRBD2 (6 bases). Germline V gene lookup returns CDR1 MNHEY and CDR2 SMNVEV (reference sequence). The CDR3 consists of 16 residues. V dropped 5 bases and J dropped 5 bases, with 16 bases sitting between them. CDR3 region: CASSAETGVWANVLTF. The CDR3 bases are TGTGCCAGCAGTGCGGAGACGGGGGTCTGGGCCAACGTCCTGACTTTC.

This clonotype has at least ten counts. The rearrangement uses TRBV29-1 and TRBJ1-1; maybe TRBD1 (6 bases). Trimming took 4 bases from V and 1 from J, leaving 10 bases between them. This CDR3 region has 13 residues. Germline assignment: CDR1 SQVTM and CDR2 ANQGSEA. The CDR3 DNA is TGCAGCGTTGGGACAGCCTCGAACACTGAAGCTTTCTTT. Its protein product is CSVGTASNTEAFF.

This clonotype was observed at least ten times. The chain combines TRBV18 with TRBJ2-5; TRBD2 aligns across 8 bases. CDR1 is KGHSH, CDR2 LQKENI, per germline. The CDR3 contains 13 residues. V lost 3 bases, J lost 5 bases, and 2 bases stayed unmatched. CDR3 in amino acids: CASSPRLAETQYF. The CDR3 DNA sequence: TGTGCCAGCTCACCCCGACTAGCGGAGACCCAGTACTTC.

The sample holds many counts of this clonotype. This rearrangement joins TRBV25-1 to TRBJ2-7; D may be TRBD2 (7 bases). This CDR3 comprises 15 residues. The V gene lost 6 bases and the J gene lost 3 bases, with 18 bases spanning the gap. Germline V CDR1 and CDR2: MGHDK, SYGVNS. As DNA, the CDR3 is TGTGCCAGCAGCGGGGGCGGGGGCTCCGTCTACGAGCAGTACTTC. Protein: CASSGGGGSVYEQYF.